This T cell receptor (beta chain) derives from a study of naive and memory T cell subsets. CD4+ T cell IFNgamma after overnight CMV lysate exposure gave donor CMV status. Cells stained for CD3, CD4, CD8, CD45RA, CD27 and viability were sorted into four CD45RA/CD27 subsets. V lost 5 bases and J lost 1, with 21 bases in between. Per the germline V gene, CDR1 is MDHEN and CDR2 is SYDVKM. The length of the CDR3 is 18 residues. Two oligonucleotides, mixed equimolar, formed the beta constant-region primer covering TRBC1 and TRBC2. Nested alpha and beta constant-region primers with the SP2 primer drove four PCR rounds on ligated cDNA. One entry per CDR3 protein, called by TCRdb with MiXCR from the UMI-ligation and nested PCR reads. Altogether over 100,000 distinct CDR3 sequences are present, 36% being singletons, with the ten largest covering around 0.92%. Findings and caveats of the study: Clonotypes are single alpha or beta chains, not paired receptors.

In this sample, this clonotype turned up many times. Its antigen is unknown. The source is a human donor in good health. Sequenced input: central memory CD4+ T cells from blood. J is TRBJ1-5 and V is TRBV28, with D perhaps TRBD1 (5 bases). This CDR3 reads CASSILVDGAVSNQPQHF. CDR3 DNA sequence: TGTGCCAGCAGTATATTAGTGGACGGGGCAGTGAGCAATCAGCCCCAGCATTTT.